Shown below are 26 T cell receptor beta chains from a single sample sequenced in a study of blood T cell repertoires in COVID-19 (dated by TCRdb to 2018 to 2020). The library was made by the immunoSEQ multiplex PCR assay. This is the immuneACCESS table as TCRdb keeps it, with only in-frame sequences that have V and J called. A part of the clones is gone; compared with another copy, unresolved V genes explain less than half, and the rest is unexplained. Across this sample there are 150,000 to 200,000 clones, with approximately 83% seen only once. The ten largest make up over 2.5% of the sample. Sequencing input: peripheral blood. These receptors came from a man in his 60s with acute or convalescent COVID-19.

In its sample, this clone is medium-sized (0.01 to 0.1%). This rearrangement joins TRBV4-2 to TRBJ1-4, with 9 nucleotides matching TRBD1. Germline V gene sequence: CDR1 LGHNA, CDR2 YNFKEQ. After removal of 4 bases from V and 6 bases from J, the junction contained 9 bases not matched to a gene. This CDR3 contains 16 residues. CDR3 sequence (DNA): TGTGCCAGCAGCCCCGACCAGGGGACAGGGCATGAAAAACTGTTTTTT. Amino acid sequence: CASSPDQGTGHEKLFF.

In this sample, this clone turned up a few times. The rearrangement joins TRBV4-2 to TRBJ2-1; 8 nucleotides align to TRBD2. The J segment lost 9 bases and the V segment lost 3 bases, leaving 19 bases of the junction unmatched. Germline V gene sequence: CDR1 LGHNA, CDR2 YNFKEQ. This CDR3 has 18 amino acids. The CDR3 nucleotides read TGTGCCAGCAGCCAGGGTACTGAACTAGCGGCAAAGCTTGGTGAGCAGTTCTTC. Its protein is CASSQGTELAAKLGEQFF.

The chain carries TRBV7-2 and TRBJ1-2, with D maybe TRBD1 (6 bases). CDR1 and CDR2 from the germline V gene are SGHTA and FQGNSA. CDR3 size: 16 residues. V shed 5 bases and J shed 7 bases, with 23 bases lying between them. The CDR3 bases are TGTGCCAGCAGCCCTTCCGGGACAAGGCCCCCCGGTGGCTACACCTTC. It codes for CASSPSGTRPPGGYTF.

The rearrangement links TRBV19 to TRBJ2-2; TRBD2 aligns across 11 bases. Germline trimming cut 1 base from V and 0 bases from J; bases unmatched to any gene: 4. Germline lookup yields CDR1 LNHDA and CDR2 SQIVND (reference sequence). This CDR3 comprises 18 residues. The CDR3 loop is CASSIGPGLAANTGELFF. The CDR3, as DNA: TGTGCCAGTAGTATAGGTCCGGGACTAGCGGCGAACACCGGGGAGCTGTTTTTT.

The rearrangement uses TRBV7-9 and TRBJ2-6; the match to TRBD1 covers 7 bases. The CDR3 runs to 17 residues. V was pared by 4 bases and J by 0 bases, with 6 bases of the junction left unmatched. CDR1 SEHNR and CDR2 FQNEAQ come from the germline V gene (reference sequence). The CDR3 loop is CASSSGQISSGANVLTF. CDR3 sequence (DNA): TGTGCCAGCAGCTCGGGACAGATAAGCTCTGGGGCCAACGTCCTGACTTTC.

The chain is built from TRBV7-9 and TRBJ2-2; 7 positions agree with TRBD1. This CDR3 has 14 amino acids. Germline CDR1 is SEHNR and CDR2 is FQNEAQ (reference sequence). The trim removed 11 bases at V and 5 bases at J, leaving 11 bases unmatched. The CDR3 DNA reads TGTGCCCCCGAACTGGGACAGCTAACCGGGGAGCTGTTTTTT. Amino acids: CAPELGQLTGELFF.

This chain connects TRBV7-2 to TRBJ2-7; a possible D gene is TRBD1 (5 bases). V shed 2 bases and J shed 5 bases, with 16 bases lying between them. The germline V gene has CDR1 SGHTA and CDR2 FQGNSA. The CDR3 totals 15 residues. The CDR3 region is CASSLRQYPSDEQYF. CDR3 bases: TGTGCCAGCAGCTTAAGACAGTACCCGAGCGACGAGCAGTACTTC.

The chain recombines TRBV5-1 with TRBJ2-2; D perhaps matches TRBD2 (5 bases). The CDR3 has 17 amino acids. The germline V and J ends were trimmed by 5 bases and 3 bases, with 20 bases remaining between them. Germline-derived CDR1 and CDR2 are SGHRS and YFSETQ. CDR3 nucleotide sequence: TGCGCCAGCAGGCAGGACTCCGCCTTGGGGTACACCGGGGAGCTGTTTTTT. It is translated as CASRQDSALGYTGELFF.

This clone was observed once. The gene calls are TRBV24-1 and TRBJ2-7; TRBD2 is a possible D gene (6 bases). Trimming pared 5 bases from V and 6 bases from J, leaving 16 bases between. The CDR3 sequence is 14 residues long. Germline CDR1 and CDR2: KGHDR and SFDVKD. DNA for the CDR3: TGTGCCACCAGTGGGTCTAGCGCAAAAGGCGAGCAGTACTTC. Protein product: CATSGSSAKGEQYF.

V usage is TRBV6-5 and J usage is TRBJ2-7; possible D gene TRBD1, 5 bases. The germline V and J ends were trimmed by 8 bases and 0 bases, with 11 bases remaining between them. The CDR3 totals 13 residues. Germline V gene data show CDR1 as MNHEY and CDR2 as SVGAGI. CDR3 protein: CASGRVSSYEQYF. The CDR3, as DNA: TGTGCCAGCGGCAGGGTAAGCTCCTACGAGCAGTACTTC.

The chain employs TRBV9 and TRBJ2-5; D remains unclear. The V end was cut by 0 bases, the J end by 2 bases, with 11 bases between. Per germline, CDR1 SGDLS and CDR2 YYNGEE. The CDR3 length is 15 residues. This chain's CDR3 is CASSVVEAEQETQYF. The CDR3 DNA reads TGTGCCAGCAGCGTAGTTGAGGCGGAACAAGAGACCCAGTACTTC.

The chain recombines TRBV18 with TRBJ2-7, with D tentatively TRBD1 or TRBD2 (5 bases each). Germline V gene lookup returns CDR1 KGHSH and CDR2 LQKENI. Deletions cut 5 bases from V and 3 bases from J, with 11 bases between. CDR3 length: 13 residues. CDR3 loop: CASSSRGHYEQYF. DNA for the CDR3: TGTGCCAGCTCATCACGGGGCCACTACGAGCAGTACTTC.

This chain connects TRBV28 to TRBJ2-2; 9 nucleotides agree with TRBD2. The CDR3 has 18 residues. Germline V lookup: CDR1 MDHEN, CDR2 SYDVKM. Trimming cost V 3 bases and J 4 bases; bases outside gene matches: 12. The CDR3 region is CASSLSVGSGSGTGELFF. CDR3 DNA: TGTGCCAGCAGTTTGAGTGTAGGTAGCGGGAGCGGCACCGGGGAGCTGTTTTTT.

The genes are TRBV10-3 and TRBJ2-2; TRBD2 is a possible D gene (5 bases). CDR3 length equals 14 residues. Trimming stripped 11 bases from V and 2 bases from J, with 15 bases between. CDR1 ENHRY and CDR2 SYGVKD come from the germline V gene. As DNA, the CDR3 is TGTGCCGTCTGGAGCGGCCTAAACACCGGGGAGCTGTTTTTT. It translates to CAVWSGLNTGELFF.

The V and J genes are TRBV6-5 and TRBJ1-6, with D possibly TRBD1 on 6 matching bases. V was pared by 10 bases and J by 6 bases, with 16 bases between. The CDR3 sequence is 14 residues long. The V gene's germline CDR1 is MNHEY and CDR2 SVGAGI. The CDR3 DNA reads TGTGCCACTCTACGGGACACCCTTAATTCACCCCTCCACTTT. Protein sequence: CATLRDTLNSPLHF.

This clone has only a few counts. Here the CDR3 reads CATSDRTALIAFF. For the CDR3, the DNA is TGTGCCACCTCGGACAGGACTGCTCTGATTGCTTTCTTT. J is TRBJ1-1 and V is TRBV10-3; 7 nucleotides align to TRBD1. The V and J ends lost 10 bases and 11 bases, in that order; junction bases with no gene match: 16. Germline CDR1 is ENHRY and CDR2 is SYGVKD. The CDR3 consists of 13 residues.

This chain uses TRBV6-1 with TRBJ1-4; no definite D call. The CDR3 has 16 amino acids. CDR1 and CDR2 (germline): MNHNS, SASEGT. V was clipped by 3 bases and J by 0 bases, with 11 bases between them. The CDR3: CASSDLFSATNEKLFF. The CDR3 bases are TGTGCCAGCAGTGATTTATTTAGTGCAACTAATGAAAAACTGTTTTTT.

This clone was found once. The chain carries TRBV5-1 and TRBJ2-1, with 9 bases matching TRBD2. Germline CDR1 is SGHRS and CDR2 is YFSETQ. The CDR3 sequence is 16 residues long. J was trimmed by 6 bases and V by 4 bases; bases with no gene match: 11. The CDR3 DNA reads as TGCGCCAGCAGCCTAGGAAGCGGGAGGAAGACCAATGAGCAGTTCTTC. Translation gives CASSLGSGRKTNEQFF.

CDR3 in DNA: TGCAGCGTCGTCGGACTAGCGGGAGAATCCGGGGAGCTGTTTTTT. Its protein is CSVVGLAGESGELFF. The chain carries TRBV29-1 and TRBJ2-2; 13 bases are shared with TRBD2. Germline assignment: CDR1 SQVTM and CDR2 ANQGSEA. The CDR3 loop spans 15 amino acids. V trimming: 6 bases; J trimming: 6 bases; junction bases outside the gene matches: 7.

The chain combines TRBV28 with TRBJ2-7, with TRBD2 matching 7 bases. The germline V gene encodes CDR1 MDHEN and CDR2 SYDVKM. The J segment lost 4 bases and the V segment lost 3 bases, leaving 6 bases of the junction unmatched. This CDR3 is 14 amino acids long. CDR3 DNA sequence: TGTGCCAGCAGTTTGGGGACTAAAATATACGAGCAGTACTTC. Its translation is CASSLGTKIYEQYF.

The rearrangement uses TRBV4-1 and TRBJ2-7; D remains unclear. This CDR3 spans 17 amino acids. The germline CDR1 and CDR2 sequences are MGHRA and YSYEKL. The ends were cut back, 1 base at V and 0 bases at J, with 16 bases in the middle. The CDR3 is CASSQGVGSRSSYEQYF. The CDR3 bases are TGCGCCAGCAGCCAAGGAGTTGGGTCGAGGAGCTCCTACGAGCAGTACTTC.

This clone came up a few times. The J gene is TRBJ1-5, the V gene TRBV5-1, with D possibly TRBD1 on 6 matching bases. The germline V gene has CDR1 SGHRS and CDR2 YFSETQ. V was trimmed by 2 bases and J by 2 bases, leaving 8 bases between them. The CDR3 spans 14 residues. The CDR3 DNA reads TGCGCCAGCAGCTTCAGGGGCGGCAATCAGCCCCAGCATTTT. It codes for CASSFRGGNQPQHF. Supplemented by reference TRBV5-1 and TRBJ1-5, the full variable domain reads KAGVTQTPRYLIKTRGQQVTLSCSPISGHRSVSWYQQTPGQGLQFLFEYFSETQRNKGNFPGRFSGRQFSNSRSEMNVSTLELGDSALYLCASSFRGGNQPQHFGDGTRLSIL.

Remarks on this clone: The same CDR3 is also encoded by other DNA sequences in this sample. The chain uses TRBV5-1 and TRBJ2-5, with D maybe TRBD2 (6 bases). Deletions cut 4 bases from V and 2 bases from J, with 15 bases between. Germline CDR1 is SGHRS and CDR2 is YFSETQ. This CDR3 contains 15 residues. The CDR3 protein is CASSLTGLPQETQYF. The DNA of the CDR3 is TGCGCCAGCAGCCTTACGGGACTGCCTCAAGAGACCCAGTACTTC.

The chain has TRBV27 and TRBJ2-2, with a weak D call TRBD2 (5 bases). Germline loops: CDR1 MNHEY, CDR2 SMNVEV (reference sequence). The V and J ends lost 5 bases and 7 bases respectively, with 23 bases between them. This CDR3 comprises 17 residues. The CDR3 bases are TGTGCCAGCAGTCGAACCCCGGGATATGGGGATAGCGGGGAGCTGTTTTTT. This gives the protein CASSRTPGYGDSGELFF.

The rearrangement links TRBV25-1 to TRBJ1-1; D is uncertain. Germline V gene data show CDR1 as MGHDK and CDR2 as SYGVNS. The CDR3 contains 16 residues. V shed 1 base and J shed 1 base, with 13 bases lying between them. The CDR3 bases are TGTGCCAGCAGTGAATCCTTCTTTGGCGGGAACACTGAAGCTTTCTTT. This sequence encodes CASSESFFGGNTEAFF. The variable domain in full, completed from reference TRBV25-1 and TRBJ1-1, reads EADIYQTPRYLVIGTGKKITLECSQTMGHDKMYWYQQDPGMELHLIHYSYGVNSTEKGDLSSESTVSRIRTEHFPLTLESARPSHTSQYLCASSESFFGGNTEAFFGQGTRLTVV.

The chain joins TRBV6-5 to TRBJ1-1, with a weak D call TRBD1 (5 bases). Trimming pared 7 bases from V and 4 bases from J, leaving 16 bases between. CDR1 is MNHEY and CDR2 is SVGAGI in the germline V gene. The CDR3 is 14 amino acids. CDR3: CASIAEGQITEAFF. The CDR3 DNA is TGTGCCAGCATCGCGGAAGGACAAATCACTGAAGCTTTCTTT.